One sample yielded the 26 T cell receptor beta chains listed below, sequenced in a study of T-cell reconstitution after alpha-beta-depleted transplantation in children. Unique molecular identifiers tagged the TCRbeta library. A single record per CDR3 protein comes from TCRdb applying MiXCR to the PCR reads. The sample contains about 610,000 distinct CDR3 sequences, more than 9% of which appear only once. The sample here was PBMCs from the stem cell graft donor, taken from the stem cell graft. All receptors derive from a human donor who donated a stem cell graft to a child with acute myeloid leukemia.

J is TRBJ2-7 and V is TRBV20-1, with D possibly TRBD2 on 6 matching bases. The CDR3 covers 13 residues. Trimming shortened V by 1 base and J by 6 bases, and 13 bases separated the two germline ends. Germline V gene lookup returns CDR1 DFQATT and CDR2 SNEGSKA (reference sequence). CDR3 residues: CSARVGGVGEQYF. Here the CDR3 DNA reads TGCAGTGCTAGAGTGGGGGGAGTGGGCGAGCAGTACTTC.

The V and J genes are TRBV3-1 and TRBJ2-5; D is unclear. The germline CDR1 and CDR2 sequences are LGHDT and YNNKEL (reference sequence). The germline V and J ends were trimmed by 5 bases and 0 bases, with 13 bases remaining between them. The CDR3 sequence is 15 residues long. Written as DNA, the CDR3 is TGTGCCAGCAGCAAAAGCTTCCGAAACCAAGAGACCCAGTACTTC. Its translation: CASSKSFRNQETQYF.

There are a few counts of this clonotype. The V and J genes are TRBV29-1 and TRBJ2-1, with 9 bases identical to TRBD1. The length of the CDR3 is 13 residues. Germline V gene sequence: CDR1 SQVTM, CDR2 ANQGSEA. The J segment lost 4 bases and the V segment lost 7 bases, leaving 5 bases of the junction unmatched. This CDR3 is CSATGQGYNEQFF. The DNA of the CDR3 is TGCAGCGCCACGGGACAGGGATACAATGAGCAGTTCTTC.

This clonotype has only a few counts. This chain connects TRBV7-8 to TRBJ2-3; the D gene is possibly TRBD2 (6 bases). CDR1 is SGHVS, CDR2 FQNEAQ, per germline. There are 15 residues in the CDR3. The germline V and J ends were trimmed by 0 bases and 4 bases, with 11 bases remaining between them. In DNA form, the CDR3 reads TGTGCCAGCAGCTTAGCTGGGGACTGGGCAGATACGCAGTATTTT. Its translation: CASSLAGDWADTQYF. The full variable domain, rest sourced from reference TRBV7-8 and TRBJ2-3, is GAGVSQSPRYKVAKRGQDVALRCDPISGHVSLFWYQQALGQGPEFLTYFQNEAQLDKSGLPSDRFFAERPEGSVSTLKIQRTQQEDSAVYLCASSLAGDWADTQYFGPGTRLTVL.

This clonotype has a handful of counts. The chain links TRBV24-1 to TRBJ2-1; D gene ambiguous. The CDR3 runs to 12 residues. Germline lookup yields CDR1 KGHDR and CDR2 SFDVKD. The V end lost 6 bases, the J end lost 9 bases, and 11 bases lay between the germline ends. CDR3 coding DNA: TGTGCCACCAGTCCGGCTTCTGGTGAGCAGTTCTTC. This codes for CATSPASGEQFF.

This sequence joins TRBV6-2 or TRBV6-3 and TRBJ2-2, with D unclear. CDR1 and CDR2 (germline): MNHEY, SVGEGT. The V and J ends lost 11 bases and 7 bases respectively, with 8 bases between them. The CDR3 is 10 residues long. CDR3 sequence: CAVLGGELFF. The CDR3 DNA reads as TGTGCCGTCTTGGGCGGGGAGCTGTTTTTT.

This clonotype occurred a few times. V and J are TRBV24-1 and TRBJ1-2; tentatively, D is TRBD1 (5 bases). Germline-derived CDR1 and CDR2 are KGHDR and SFDVKD. The CDR3 is made up of 13 amino acids. V was cut by 5 bases and J by 7 bases, with 13 bases left in between. The CDR3 DNA reads TGTGCCACCAGTGCCGGACAAAGAGCTGGCTACACCTTC. Its translation is CATSAGQRAGYTF.

This clonotype was seen only a few times. This sequence joins TRBV6-2 or TRBV6-3 and TRBJ2-1; D might be TRBD1 (6 bases). The CDR3 is made up of 14 amino acids. The V gene lost 6 bases and the J gene lost 8 bases, with 17 bases spanning the gap. Germline V gene lookup returns CDR1 MNHEY and CDR2 SVGEGT. In DNA, the CDR3 is TGTGCCAGCAGCCTCAGGGGTTATCTGGATGAGCAGTTCTTC. This sequence encodes CASSLRGYLDEQFF.

This clonotype has a handful of counts. The genes are TRBV6-1 and TRBJ1-2; TRBD1 aligns across 10 bases. The CDR3 has 15 amino acids. Germline CDR1 reads MNHNS; CDR2 reads SASEGT. V was clipped by 6 bases and J by 7 bases; unmatched bases: 11. This CDR3 is CASRALTGGEGGYTF. CDR3 DNA sequence: TGTGCCAGCAGAGCTTTGACAGGGGGCGAAGGTGGCTACACCTTC.

This clonotype has only a few counts. The chain couples TRBV21-1 to TRBJ2-7; the table names TRBD2, a call not compared with the DNA. TRBV21-1 is classified as a pseudogene. The CDR3 has 15 residues. CDR3 DNA: TGTGCCAGCAGCAAAGTTGCGGGAAGCTCCTACGAGCAGTACTTC. Translated, it gives CASSKVAGSSYEQYF.

The chain recombines TRBV29-1 with TRBJ1-1, with D hard to call. The V end was cut by 1 base, the J end by 2 bases, with 20 bases between. CDR1 is SQVTM and CDR2 is ANQGSEA in the germline V gene. The CDR3 has 17 residues. In nucleotides, the CDR3 is TGCAGCGTTGAAGGCAGTCTGGCTAAAGGTTTCAACACTGAAGCTTTCTTT. Encoded protein: CSVEGSLAKGFNTEAFF.

This clonotype was detected a few times. The V call is TRBV29-1, the J call TRBJ2-5, with D possibly matching TRBD2 (6 bases). The germline gives CDR1 SQVTM, CDR2 ANQGSEA. This CDR3 has 13 amino acids. Trimming shortened V by 7 bases and J by 4 bases, and 16 bases separated the two germline ends. CDR3 protein: CSALVGGGETQYF. CDR3 sequence (DNA): TGCAGCGCCTTGGTCGGGGGTGGAGAGACCCAGTACTTC.

This clonotype occurred a few times. The genes are TRBV20-1 and TRBJ2-5, with TRBD2 identical over 15 bases. The CDR3 is made up of 15 amino acids. Germline CDR1 DFQATT, CDR2 SNEGSKA (reference sequence). Unmatched junction bases numbered 5, after V lost 5 bases and J lost 4 bases. CDR3 region: CSALGLAGGGETQYF. The CDR3, as DNA: TGCAGTGCTCTGGGACTAGCGGGGGGTGGAGAGACCCAGTACTTC.

This clonotype appeared a few times. This chain links TRBV5-1 with TRBJ2-5; 9 nucleotides line up with TRBD2. The CDR3 contains 16 residues. Trimming cost V 0 bases and J 5 bases; bases outside gene matches: 8. Germline CDR1 SGHRS, CDR2 YFSETQ. CDR3 amino acids: CASSLEGSGSRETQYF. For the CDR3, the DNA is TGCGCCAGCAGCTTGGAGGGTAGCGGGAGTCGTGAGACCCAGTACTTC.

This clonotype was counted a few times. The chain links TRBV7-2 to TRBJ1-5; no reliable D call. This CDR3 region has 13 residues. Deletions cut 3 bases from V and 7 bases from J, with 10 bases between. Germline V gives CDR1 SGHTA, CDR2 FQGNSA. The chain's CDR3 is CASSLRAGQPQHF. The CDR3 DNA sequence: TGTGCCAGCAGCTTGAGGGCTGGGCAGCCCCAGCATTTT.

The table lists this clonotype with many counts. The chain carries TRBV28 and TRBJ2-7; D not resolved. The CDR3 is made up of 12 amino acids. Per germline, CDR1 MDHEN and CDR2 SYDVKM. V lost 5 bases and J 7 bases, leaving 12 bases between the germline ends. CDR3 coding DNA: TGTGCCAGCAGTCTATCCCTTGGAGAGCAGTACTTC. This gives the protein CASSLSLGEQYF.

The table lists this clonotype with a few counts. The gene calls are TRBV28 and TRBJ1-3; 7 nucleotides align to TRBD1. The CDR3 sequence is 15 residues long. Germline V gives CDR1 MDHEN, CDR2 SYDVKM. V shed 6 bases, J shed 2 bases, and the junction held 7 bases outside the gene matches. CDR3 nucleotide sequence: TGTGCCAGCAGGACCGCAGGGGGACCTGGAAACACCATATATTTT. Amino acid sequence: CASRTAGGPGNTIYF.

The J gene is TRBJ1-4, the V gene TRBV20-1; D not certain. The length of the CDR3 is 13 residues. CDR1 is DFQATT and CDR2 is SNEGSKA in the germline V gene (reference sequence). Trimming shortened V by 3 bases and J by 8 bases, and 13 bases separated the two germline ends. The CDR3 is CSASGVLGEKLFF. The DNA for the CDR3 is TGCAGTGCTAGTGGGGTTCTGGGAGAAAAACTGTTTTTT.

The CDR3 region has the DNA TGTGCCAGCAGCTTAGCGTACAGGGGGGATACAGAGGGAAAACTGTTTTTT. Protein product: CASSLAYRGDTEGKLFF. This chain uses TRBV7-8 with TRBJ1-4; 8 bases agree with TRBD1. The V segment lost 0 bases and the J segment 10 bases; nucleotides outside the gene matches: 13. This CDR3 is 17 amino acids long. Germline V lookup: CDR1 SGHVS, CDR2 FQNEAQ.

This sequence joins TRBV9 and TRBJ2-7; a weak D match, TRBD2 (5 bases). The CDR3 runs to 15 residues. V dropped 0 bases and J dropped 4 bases, with 14 bases sitting between them. The germline CDR1 and CDR2 sequences are SGDLS and YYNGEE. CDR3 bases: TGTGCCAGCAGCGTAGCGTCCAGCGGTATTTACGAGCAGTACTTC. This translates into CASSVASSGIYEQYF.

Only a few counts were recorded for this clonotype. Written as DNA, the CDR3 is TGTGCCAGCAGGGGGACGTTAGAGCAGTACTTC. Its translation: CASRGTLEQYF. The chain couples TRBV12-3 or TRBV12-4 to TRBJ2-7, with D tentatively TRBD1 or TRBD2 (5 bases each). This CDR3 contains 11 residues. V was cut by 6 bases and J by 7 bases, with 10 bases left in between.

The J gene is TRBJ2-2, the V gene TRBV6-1; TRBD1 might be the D (5 bases). The V gene lost 7 bases and the J gene lost 9 bases, with 18 bases spanning the gap. The germline V gene has CDR1 MNHNS and CDR2 SASEGT. The CDR3 runs 14 residues. The CDR3 region has the DNA TGTGCCAGCATAGGGGCAGGGATCAGAAGGGAGCTGTTTTTT. This sequence encodes CASIGAGIRRELFF.

This clonotype was seen a few times. The J gene is TRBJ1-2, the V gene TRBV7-3; 10 nucleotides line up with TRBD1. CDR3 length: 15 residues. The V gene end was trimmed by 5 bases and the J gene end by 3 bases; junction bases not matched to a gene: 6. Germline-derived CDR1 and CDR2 are SGHTA and FQGTGA. CDR3 region: CASSPGTGVDYGYTF. The CDR3 DNA sequence: TGTGCCAGCAGCCCCGGGACAGGGGTCGACTATGGCTACACCTTC.

This clonotype was seen many times. V and J are TRBV9 and TRBJ2-7; TRBD1 aligns across 7 bases. In germline, CDR1 is SGDLS, CDR2 YYNGEE. The CDR3 loop spans 14 amino acids. After removal of 0 bases from V and 3 bases from J, the junction contained 3 bases not matched to a gene. CDR3 nucleotides: TGTGCCAGCAGCGTAGCAGGGGGTAACTACGAGCAGTACTTC. It codes for CASSVAGGNYEQYF.

On this clonotype: One end of the junction fails to match germline, which may point to a read error. This sequence joins TRBV29-1 and TRBJ2-1; maybe TRBD2 (6 bases). The CDR3 totals 14 residues. Germline lookup yields CDR1 SQVTM and CDR2 ANQGSEA. DNA for the CDR3: TGCAGCGTTGAAACGTGGGAGGTAAACAAAGAGCAGTTCTTC. It yields the protein CSVETWEVNKEQFF.

The genes are TRBV4-3 and TRBJ2-3; 10 bases agree with TRBD2. The junction had 12 bases not matched to a gene; V was cut back by 3 bases and J by 3 bases. This CDR3 spans 18 amino acids. Germline V gives CDR1 LGHNA, CDR2 YSLEER. The CDR3 is CASSQDIMSGRATDTQYF. CDR3 sequence (DNA): TGCGCCAGCAGCCAGGATATTATGAGCGGGAGGGCTACAGATACGCAGTATTTT.